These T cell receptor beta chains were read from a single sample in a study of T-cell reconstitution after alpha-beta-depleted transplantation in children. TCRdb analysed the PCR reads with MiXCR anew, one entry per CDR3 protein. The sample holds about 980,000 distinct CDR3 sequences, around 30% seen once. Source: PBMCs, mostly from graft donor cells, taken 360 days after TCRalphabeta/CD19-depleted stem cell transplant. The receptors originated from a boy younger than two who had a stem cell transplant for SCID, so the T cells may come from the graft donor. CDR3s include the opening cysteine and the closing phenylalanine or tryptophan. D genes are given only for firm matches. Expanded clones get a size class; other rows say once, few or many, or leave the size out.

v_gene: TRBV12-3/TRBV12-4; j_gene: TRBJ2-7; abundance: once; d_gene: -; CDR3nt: TGTGCCAGCAGAGAGGGGGTCGGACGGTTATACGAGCAGTACTTC; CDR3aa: CASREGVGRLYEQYF
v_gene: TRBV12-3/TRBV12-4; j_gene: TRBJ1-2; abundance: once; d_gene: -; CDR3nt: TGTGCCAGCAGTTCATCGCAGCAGGGACCCTATGGCTACACCTTC; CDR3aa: CASSSSQQGPYGYTF
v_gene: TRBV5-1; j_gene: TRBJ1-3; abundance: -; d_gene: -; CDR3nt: TGCGCCAGCAGCTTGGTTCCAGGACGAATCTCTGGAAACACCATATATTTT; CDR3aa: CASSLVPGRISGNTIYF
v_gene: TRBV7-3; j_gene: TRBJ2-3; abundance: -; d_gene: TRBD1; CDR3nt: TGTGCCAGCAGCTTCGGACAGGGGGGGGATACGCAGTATTTT; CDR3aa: CASSFGQGGDTQYF
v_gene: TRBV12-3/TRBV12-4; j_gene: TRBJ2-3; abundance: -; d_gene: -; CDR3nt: TGTGCCAGCAGGTCCACAGGGCTTAGCACAGATACGCAGTATTTT; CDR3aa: CASRSTGLSTDTQYF
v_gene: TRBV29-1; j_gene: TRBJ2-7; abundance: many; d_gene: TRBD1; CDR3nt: TGCAGCGTTGAGCCGGGACAGGGGGACTACGAGCAGTACTTC; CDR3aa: CSVEPGQGDYEQYF
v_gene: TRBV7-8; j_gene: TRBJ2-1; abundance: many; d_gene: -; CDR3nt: TGTGCCAGCAGCTTCGGGCTGCCTGATGAGCAGTTCTTC; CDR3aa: CASSFGLPDEQFF
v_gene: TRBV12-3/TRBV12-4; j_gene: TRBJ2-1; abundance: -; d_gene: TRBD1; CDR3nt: TGTGCCATCCAATCAGGGGGCCACGGAAATGAGCAGTTCTTC; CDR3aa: CAIQSGGHGNEQFF
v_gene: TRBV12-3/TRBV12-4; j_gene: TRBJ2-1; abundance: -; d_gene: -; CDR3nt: TGTGCCAGCAGTAGCTCCCGGGGGCCGCGAAATGAGCAGTTCTTC; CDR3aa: CASSSSRGPRNEQFF
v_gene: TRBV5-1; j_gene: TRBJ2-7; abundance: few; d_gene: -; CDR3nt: TGCGCCAGCAGATCCGACGGAATCTGGGCGCCCTACGAGCAGTACTTC; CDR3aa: CASRSDGIWAPYEQYF
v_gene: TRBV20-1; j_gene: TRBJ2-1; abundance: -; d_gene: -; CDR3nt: TGCAGTGCTATAGGGGGGGGGACACTCCAGTTCTTC; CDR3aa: CSAIGGGTLQFF
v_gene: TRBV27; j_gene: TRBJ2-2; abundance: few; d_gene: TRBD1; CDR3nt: TGTGCCAGCACCCCGGGACAGGGGGCGCCCAACACCGGGGAGCTGTTTTTT; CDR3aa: CASTPGQGAPNTGELFF
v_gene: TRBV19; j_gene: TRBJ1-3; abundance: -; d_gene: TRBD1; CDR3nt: TGTGCCAGTAGTACAACCTGGACAGGCTCTGGAAACACCATATATTTT; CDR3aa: CASSTTWTGSGNTIYF
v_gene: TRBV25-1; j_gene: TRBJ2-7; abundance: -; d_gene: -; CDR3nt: TGTGCCAGCAGTGAATCCGCAGGGCGAAGCTCCTACGAGCAGTACTTC; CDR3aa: CASSESAGRSSYEQYF
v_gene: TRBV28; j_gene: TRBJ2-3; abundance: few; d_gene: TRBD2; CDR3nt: TGTGCCAGCAGTTTATCCCCCCTAGCGGGGGACACAGATACGCAGTATTTT; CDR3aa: CASSLSPLAGDTDTQYF
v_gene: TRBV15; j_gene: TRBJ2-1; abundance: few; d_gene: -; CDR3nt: TGTGCCACCGCCGACTCGCAGGTGCAGTTCTTC; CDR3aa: CATADSQVQFF
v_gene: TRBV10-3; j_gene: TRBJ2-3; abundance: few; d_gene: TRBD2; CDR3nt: TGTGCCATCAATCGCCTAGCGGGGAGCAACACAGATACGCAGTATTTT; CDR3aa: CAINRLAGSNTDTQYF
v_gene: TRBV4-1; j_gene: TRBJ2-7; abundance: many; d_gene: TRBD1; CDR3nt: TGCGCCAGCAGCGTAGGGACAGCCTACGAGCAGTACTTC; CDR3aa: CASSVGTAYEQYF